This TCR beta chain is from a study of immune cell composition in non-small cell lung cancer. General study points: Tumour-reactive clones were not shown to match dominant in vivo tumour clones. In adenocarcinoma, maximal tumour-associated clone frequency tracked TIL tumour reactivity. Clones >0.5% enriched in tumour were rarer in adenocarcinoma (33%) than squamous (around 75%).

As to this clone: As yet, its antigen is unknown.

TCRdb's table, derived via immunoSEQ multiplex PCR, lists solely in-frame clones and lacks some. This table holds about 1,700 clones, 79% found once. This CDR3 spans 19 amino acids. The V and J ends lost 1 base and 1 base, in that order; junction bases with no gene match: 7. Germline lookup yields CDR1 SGHAT and CDR2 FQNNGV. Normal lung sampling was at least 3 cm from the tumour, as distant as possible. Template was genomic DNA from frozen, unsorted single-cell suspensions. This TCR was recovered from a human donor with non-small cell lung cancer. The rearrangement joins TRBV11-2 to TRBJ2-2; 12 bases align to TRBD2. Source material: non-adjacent lung tissue. CDR3 loop: CASSLVRSLAGGNTGELFF. The CDR3 nucleotides read TGTGCCAGCAGCTTAGTTCGTTCACTAGCGGGGGGGAACACCGGGGAGCTGTTTTTT.